The 4 T cell receptor beta chains below were found in one sample sequenced in a study of T cell responses to AZD1222 COVID-19 vaccine. Here immunoSEQ multiplex PCR was the method, and the copy in TCRdb shows in-frame clones only, minus some. The sample shows 130,000 to 150,000 clones, 80% to 90% of them seen only once. The material sequenced was peripheral blood, taken on day 0 of AZD1222 vaccination. These receptors were obtained from an adult in good health.

This chain joins TRBV28 and TRBJ2-3; D is undetermined. V lost 3 bases, J lost 4 bases, and 11 bases lay in between. Germline CDR1 and CDR2: MDHEN and SYDVKM. The CDR3 loop spans 14 amino acids. DNA of the CDR3: TGTGCCAGCAGTTTTGGGGTATTTTCAGATACGCAGTATTTT. Residues: CASSFGVFSDTQYF. The entire variable domain, with the rest obtained from reference TRBV28 and TRBJ2-3, is as follows: DVKVTQSSRYLVKRTGEKVFLECVQDMDHENMFWYRQDPGLGLRLIYFSYDVKMKEKGDIPEGYSVSREKKERFSLILESASTNQTSMYLCASSFGVFSDTQYFGPGTRLTVL.

The chain employs TRBV6-1 and TRBJ2-1; 7 nucleotides align to TRBD2. V gave up 0 bases and J gave up 1 base; unmatched junction bases: 15. Germline CDR1 and CDR2: MNHNS and SASEGT. There are 20 residues in the CDR3. DNA for the CDR3: TGTGCCAGCAGTGAAGCGCTGGCGGGAGCAGGCTTTCGGTCCTACAATGAGCAGTTCTTC. Protein product: CASSEALAGAGFRSYNEQFF.

In this sample, this clone turned up a few times. The chain is built from TRBV4-1 and TRBJ2-5; no clear D gene. CDR1 is MGHRA, CDR2 YSYEKL, per germline. The CDR3 covers 14 residues. The V gene lost 4 bases and the J gene lost 2 bases, with 11 bases spanning the gap. CDR3 sequence reads: CASSRIETQETQYF. The CDR3 nucleotides read TGCGCCAGCAGCCGGATAGAGACTCAAGAGACCCAGTACTTC.

V is TRBV6-5 and J is TRBJ2-7; no clear D. The length of the CDR3 is 15 residues. V lost 2 bases and J lost 2, with 13 bases in between. CDR1 is MNHEY and CDR2 is SVGAGI in the germline V gene. As DNA, the CDR3 is TGTGCCAGCAGTTACGGCAGAACCACTACCTACGAGCAGTACTTC. Translated: CASSYGRTTTYEQYF.